The 26 T cell receptor beta chains below were found in one sample sequenced in a study of graft-versus-host responses after intestinal transplantation. Generated by immunoSEQ multiplex PCR, the TCRdb table keeps only in-frame clones and is missing some. The data contain 85,000 to 90,000 clones, roughly 92% of them seen just once; the ten biggest clones take up about 0.28%. These receptors lack a known antigen. The sequences come from unstimulated CD4+ T cells sorted from spleen or lymph node cells, collected before intestinal transplant. The source of these receptors is a human donor who received an intestinal transplant.

The chain carries TRBV21-1 and TRBJ1-5. TRBV21-1 is termed a pseudogene. The CDR3 is 13 residues long. The DNA of the CDR3 is TGTGCCAGCAGCAAGGAGTTTTCTCAGCCCCAGCATTTT. Encoded protein: CASSKEFSQPQHF.

This clone occurred a few times. The V call is TRBV4-1, the J call TRBJ1-3; TRBD1 matches 9 bases. The CDR3 is 16 residues long. CDR1 and CDR2 (germline): MGHRA, YSYEKL. The ends lost 1 base at V and 4 bases at J; junction bases unmatched: 5. In nucleotides, the CDR3 is TGCGCCAGCAGCCAAGGGGACAGGGTCTCAGGAAACACCATATATTTT. Protein product: CASSQGDRVSGNTIYF.

The chain is built from TRBV4-1 and TRBJ2-1, with 8 bases lining up with TRBD2. Germline V gene lookup returns CDR1 MGHRA and CDR2 YSYEKL. V shed 0 bases, J shed 4 bases, and the junction held 8 bases outside the gene matches. CDR3 length equals 17 residues. In DNA, the CDR3 is TGCGCCAGCAGCCAAGAGCGTGAGATAGCGGGATACAATGAGCAGTTCTTC. Encoded protein: CASSQEREIAGYNEQFF.

Only one count was recorded for this clone. V usage is TRBV6-1 and J usage is TRBJ1-1; D possibly corresponds to TRBD1 (6 bases). CDR1 is MNHNS, CDR2 SASEGT, per germline. V was cut by 2 bases and J by 5 bases, with 15 bases left in between. The CDR3 spans 15 residues. As DNA, the CDR3 is TGTGCCAGCAGTGAATCAATTGGAGGGGGGACTGAAGCTTTCTTT. The encoded protein is CASSESIGGGTEAFF.

This sequence joins TRBV30 and TRBJ1-3; 9 nucleotides agree with TRBD1. Unmatched junction bases numbered 2, after V lost 0 bases and J lost 2 bases. Germline assignment: CDR1 GTSNPN and CDR2 SVGIG (reference sequence). The CDR3 runs to 15 residues. In nucleotides, the CDR3 is TGTGCCTGGAGTGTGAGGACAGGGGCTGGAAACACCATATATTTT. Translation gives CAWSVRTGAGNTIYF.

This rearrangement joins TRBV28 to TRBJ2-7; a weak D match, TRBD2 (5 bases). Germline lookup yields CDR1 MDHEN and CDR2 SYDVKM. The CDR3 is made up of 18 amino acids. V was clipped by 4 bases and J by 0 bases, with 22 bases between them. The CDR3 nucleotides read TGTGCCAGCAGTTCCCCTTGGTTGGCACCGGGAACCTCCTACGAGCAGTACTTC. Encoded protein: CASSSPWLAPGTSYEQYF.

V is TRBV28 and J is TRBJ1-2, with D hard to call. The CDR3 consists of 13 residues. Deletions cut 2 bases from V and 3 bases from J, with 7 bases between. The germline V gene encodes CDR1 MDHEN and CDR2 SYDVKM. The CDR3 spells CASSLGRYYGYTF. The CDR3 DNA is TGTGCCAGCAGTTTAGGCAGATACTATGGCTACACCTTC.

The chain has TRBV30 and TRBJ2-5; 7 nucleotides match TRBD1. The CDR3 has 13 residues. The J segment lost 5 bases and the V segment lost 4 bases, leaving 7 bases of the junction unmatched. Per the germline V gene, CDR1 is GTSNPN and CDR2 is SVGIG (reference sequence). In nucleotides, the CDR3 is TGTGCCTGGACTAGGGGCAGGGGGGAGACCCAGTACTTC. It codes for CAWTRGRGETQYF.

This rearrangement joins TRBV19 to TRBJ2-7, with 8 nucleotides matching TRBD2. The V segment lost 4 bases and the J segment 2 bases; nucleotides outside the gene matches: 7. Germline lookup yields CDR1 LNHDA and CDR2 SQIVND (reference sequence). The CDR3 is 15 amino acids. DNA of the CDR3: TGTGCCAGTAGTAAAATAGCGGGATACACCTACGAGCAGTACTTC. Translation gives CASSKIAGYTYEQYF.

The V and J genes are TRBV29-1 and TRBJ2-3; either TRBD1 or TRBD2 may fit D (5 bases each). The V end lost 2 bases, the J end lost 0 bases, and 6 bases lay between the germline ends. Germline V gene lookup returns CDR1 SQVTM and CDR2 ANQGSEA. This CDR3 has 13 amino acids. CDR3 protein: CSVERDSTDTQYF. Here the CDR3 DNA reads TGCAGCGTTGAACGGGACAGCACAGATACGCAGTATTTT.

V is TRBV18 and J is TRBJ2-1, with D maybe TRBD2 (5 bases). Germline CDR1 and CDR2: KGHSH and LQKENI. The CDR3 is 14 residues long. Deletions cut 1 base from V and 5 bases from J, with 9 bases between. This CDR3 reads CASSPQNGDNEQFF. The CDR3 DNA reads as TGTGCCAGCTCACCACAGAACGGGGACAATGAGCAGTTCTTC.

The J gene is TRBJ2-7, the V gene TRBV14; 9 bases are a match to TRBD2. The CDR3 has 14 amino acids. Germline V lookup: CDR1 SGHDN, CDR2 FVKESK. The trim removed 5 bases at V and 2 bases at J, leaving 4 bases unmatched. The CDR3 region is CASSSTSGPYEQYF. The CDR3 DNA reads TGTGCCAGCAGCTCGACTAGCGGTCCCTACGAGCAGTACTTC.

The V and J genes are TRBV2 and TRBJ2-2, with D perhaps being TRBD1 or TRBD2 (5 bases each). The CDR3 runs to 13 residues. Per germline, CDR1 SNHLY and CDR2 FYNNEI. V was pared by 4 bases and J by 5 bases, with 8 bases between. CDR3 DNA sequence: TGTGCCAGCAGTGTTGAGGGGACCGGGGAGCTGTTTTTT. Translation: CASSVEGTGELFF.

The chain uses TRBV5-1 and TRBJ2-5, with 13 nucleotides matching TRBD2. Germline assignment: CDR1 SGHRS and CDR2 YFSETQ. V gave up 2 bases and J gave up 5 bases; unmatched junction bases: 3. The CDR3 runs to 15 residues. The CDR3, as DNA: TGCGCCAGCAGCTTACGGACTAGCGGGAGTGAGACCCAGTACTTC. As protein: CASSLRTSGSETQYF.

The genes are TRBV7-9 and TRBJ2-1, with 8 nucleotides matching TRBD2. Germline-derived CDR1 and CDR2 are SEHNR and FQNEAQ (reference sequence). Trimming at V came to 5 bases and at J to 15 bases, leaving 6 bases not matched to a gene. The CDR3 has 11 amino acids. The CDR3 region is CASSTGTRPFF. The DNA of the CDR3 is TGTGCCAGCAGCACCGGGACTAGGCCGTTCTTC.

The chain carries TRBV4-2 and TRBJ2-7; the match to TRBD2 covers 7 bases. The V gene end was trimmed by 4 bases and the J gene end by 0 bases; junction bases not matched to a gene: 9. The CDR3 loop spans 16 amino acids. Per the germline V gene, CDR1 is LGHNA and CDR2 is YNFKEQ. The CDR3: CASSPSGAGPSYEQYF. CDR3 DNA: TGTGCCAGCAGCCCCTCGGGAGCGGGGCCCTCCTACGAGCAGTACTTC.

The rearrangement uses TRBV9 and TRBJ2-1; 7 bases match TRBD2. Germline CDR1 and CDR2: SGDLS and YYNGEE. This CDR3 is 15 amino acids long. V lost 3 bases, J lost 3 bases, and 6 bases stayed unmatched. The CDR3 nucleotides read TGTGCCAGCAGCGGGAGCGGGAACGGCTACAATGAGCAGTTCTTC. This codes for CASSGSGNGYNEQFF. The full variable domain, with the rest looked up from reference TRBV9 and TRBJ2-1, is DSGVTQTPKHLITATGQRVTLRCSPRSGDLSVYWYQQSLDQGLQFLIQYYNGEERAKGNILERFSAQQFPDLHSELNLSSLELGDSALYFCASSGSGNGYNEQFFGPGTRLTVL.

The chain uses TRBV5-1 and TRBJ2-3; D may be TRBD2 (7 bases). V lost 1 base and J lost 0, with 21 bases in between. The CDR3 covers 19 residues. Per the germline V gene, CDR1 is SGHRS and CDR2 is YFSETQ. The CDR3 reads CASSLTGGASSVSTDTQYF. The CDR3 region has the DNA TGCGCCAGCAGCTTGACGGGGGGCGCGTCTAGCGTTAGCACAGATACGCAGTATTTT.

In nucleotides, the CDR3 is TGTGCCAGCAGCCCCTTAGGGACTAGCGGGACAGATACGCAGTATTTT. As protein: CASSPLGTSGTDTQYF. The rearrangement links TRBV9 to TRBJ2-3; 12 bases agree with TRBD2. Germline values: CDR1 SGDLS, CDR2 YYNGEE. The CDR3 sequence is 16 residues long. Unmatched junction bases numbered 6, after V lost 4 bases and J lost 3 bases.

V is TRBV5-1 and J is TRBJ2-7; the D is unclear. Trimming stripped 7 bases from V and 3 bases from J, with 14 bases between. The CDR3 totals 13 residues. Germline lookup yields CDR1 SGHRS and CDR2 YFSETQ. The CDR3 DNA reads as TGCGCCAGCGCCTTAACAACAAACTACGAGCAGTACTTC. The encoded protein is CASALTTNYEQYF. Using reference TRBV5-1 and TRBJ2-7 for the parts outside the CDR3, the full variable domain is KAGVTQTPRYLIKTRGQQVTLSCSPISGHRSVSWYQQTPGQGLQFLFEYFSETQRNKGNFPGRFSGRQFSNSRSEMNVSTLELGDSALYLCASALTTNYEQYFGPGTRLTVT.

The rearrangement links TRBV6-5 to TRBJ2-1; 8 bases match TRBD2. V was clipped by 5 bases and J by 9 bases; unmatched bases: 12. Germline CDR1 MNHEY, CDR2 SVGAGI. This CDR3 contains 15 residues. The DNA for the CDR3 is TGTGCCAGCAGTCCGTTAGCGGGAAAGGGGGGTGAGCAGTTCTTC. Translation gives CASSPLAGKGGEQFF.

The J gene is TRBJ1-2, the V gene TRBV6-1; D remains unclear. CDR3 length: 13 residues. V was pared by 8 bases and J by 1 base, with 11 bases between. The germline gives CDR1 MNHNS, CDR2 SASEGT. CDR3 residues: CASGREGNYGYTF. In DNA, the CDR3 is TGTGCCAGCGGTCGGGAGGGTAACTATGGCTACACCTTC.

CDR3 protein: CASSPGQGPNEQFF. The DNA for the CDR3 is TGTGCCAGTAGCCCGGGACAGGGGCCCAATGAGCAGTTCTTC. The chain couples TRBV19 to TRBJ2-1; 10 positions agree with TRBD1. CDR1 and CDR2 from the germline V gene are LNHDA and SQIVND (reference sequence). J gave up 6 bases and V 6 bases, and 5 bases lay outside the gene matches. The CDR3 sequence is 14 residues long.

The chain's CDR3 is CASGLSSSPGNTIYF. The CDR3 nucleotides are TGTGCTAGTGGTCTCTCCAGCTCACCGGGAAACACCATATATTTT. This rearrangement joins TRBV12-5 to TRBJ1-3; the D is unclear. Trimming stripped 5 bases from V and 4 bases from J, with 15 bases between. Per germline, CDR1 LGHNT and CDR2 FRNRAP. This CDR3 has 15 residues.

The CDR3 DNA reads TGTGCCAGTAGTATAACTTGGACTCCTAGCAATCAGCCCCAGCATTTT. Protein sequence: CASSITWTPSNQPQHF. The chain has TRBV19 and TRBJ1-5; D not certain. The germline CDR1 and CDR2 sequences are LNHDA and SQIVND (reference sequence). Trimming stripped 2 bases from V and 0 bases from J, with 11 bases between. The CDR3 runs to 16 residues.

The rearrangement uses TRBV7-9 and TRBJ2-7; TRBD2 matches 9 bases. With V trimmed by 1 base and J by 5 bases, 12 bases remained unmatched. Germline V lookup: CDR1 SEHNR, CDR2 FQNEAQ (reference sequence). The CDR3 loop spans 17 amino acids. The CDR3 DNA sequence: TGTGCCAGCAGCTTAGGGGCCTCTAGCGGGATTTTGGACGAGCAGTACTTC. Its translation: CASSLGASSGILDEQYF.